The 6 T cell receptor beta chains in this list originate from one sample, sequenced in a study of blood T cells in healthy people across ages. Then a second PCR, running roughly 6 to 12 cycles, was carried out with a sample-barcoded 5' primer and a J-beta primer mix. TCRdb recomputed calls from the 5' RACE reads with MiXCR, one row per CDR3 protein. The table lists roughly 700,000 distinct CDR3 sequences, around 45% of them singletons. The sample was blood. Receptor source: a woman aged 55-69 years in good health.

V and J are TRBV6-5 and TRBJ2-3; 8 positions match TRBD1. Germline lookup yields CDR1 MNHEY and CDR2 SVGAGI. The V gene end was trimmed by 0 bases and the J gene end by 6 bases; junction bases not matched to a gene: 14. The CDR3 has 18 amino acids. Written as DNA, the CDR3 is TGTGCCAGCAGTTACTCTCACCTGGGGACAGGCGATGTTGATACGCAGTATTTT. Translated: CASSYSHLGTGDVDTQYF.

The chain links TRBV2 to TRBJ2-7, with 8 bases matching TRBD2. The J segment lost 6 bases and the V segment lost 8 bases, leaving 15 bases of the junction unmatched. The CDR3 length is 15 residues. Germline V gene data show CDR1 as SNHLY and CDR2 as FYNNEI. CDR3 nucleotides: TGTGCCAGCTCGGTCCCCGGGACTAGTGGCAGCGAGCAGTACTTC. Residues: CASSVPGTSGSEQYF.

Remarks on this clonotype: One end of the junction does not line up with germline, which may come from a read error. This chain links TRBV4-3 with TRBJ2-7, with unresolved D. The CDR3 length is 15 residues. Per germline, CDR1 LGHNA and CDR2 YSLEER. CDR3 nucleotides: TGCGCCAGCAGCCAAGCGAACACTCAATCCTCCGAGCAGTACTTC. As protein: CASSQANTQSSEQYF.

V is TRBV7-2 and J is TRBJ2-7; TRBD2 matches 11 bases. Losses at the gene ends were 1 base for V and 2 bases for J; bases not matched to a gene: 4. This CDR3 is 16 amino acids long. Germline V gene sequence: CDR1 SGHTA, CDR2 FQGNSA. CDR3: CASSLGGTSGTYEQYF. CDR3 coding DNA: TGTGCCAGCAGCTTAGGTGGGACTAGCGGCACCTACGAGCAGTACTTC.

The chain couples TRBV9 to TRBJ2-3; D possibly uses TRBD1 or TRBD2 (5 bases each). Germline CDR1 is SGDLS and CDR2 is YYNGEE. The length of the CDR3 is 13 residues. V was shortened by 5 bases and J by 0 bases, with 7 bases between the two germline ends. DNA of the CDR3: TGTGCCAGCAGAGGGGACAGCACAGATACGCAGTATTTT. Encoded protein: CASRGDSTDTQYF.

This chain's CDR3 is CASSASDPTYNEQFF. The CDR3, as DNA: TGTGCCAGCAGCGCTAGCGATCCAACCTACAATGAGCAGTTCTTC. This rearrangement joins TRBV11-3 to TRBJ2-1, with a weak D call TRBD2 (6 bases). Germline values: CDR1 SGHNT, CDR2 YENEEA. The germline V and J ends were trimmed by 5 bases and 2 bases, with 13 bases remaining between them. This CDR3 comprises 15 residues.